The 12 T cell receptor beta chains listed next were all sequenced from one sample in a study of preoperative IRX-2 immunotherapy in early breast cancer (dated by TCRdb to about 2019). The meaning of the sample's treatment or condition label: preoperative locoregional IRX-2 cytokine immunotherapy. The library came from the immunoSEQ multiplex PCR assay. What TCRdb holds here is the immuneACCESS table cut down to in-frame rearrangements. Part of the clones is not present; checked against another copy, under half of the missing clones reflect an unresolved V gene, and the others are unexplained. The sample yields about 98,000 clones; more than 80% were counted once. Roughly 2% of the sample is held by the ten biggest clonotypes. Sample: tumor tissue, taken after IRX-2 immunotherapy. The receptor source for this set is a human donor with breast cancer.

The chain has TRBV11-3 and TRBJ2-6; D remains unclear. The CDR3 totals 17 residues. Trimming shortened V by 2 bases and J by 0 bases, and 11 bases separated the two germline ends. Germline lookup yields CDR1 SGHNT and CDR2 YENEEA. The CDR3 DNA is TGTGCCAGCAGCTTAAAGGTGGAATTCTCTGGGGCCAACGTCCTGACTTTC. This gives the protein CASSLKVEFSGANVLTF.

This chain joins TRBV5-1 and TRBJ1-3; D is perhaps TRBD1 (5 bases). The V gene lost 2 bases and the J gene lost 3 bases, with 9 bases spanning the gap. The germline V gene encodes CDR1 SGHRS and CDR2 YFSETQ. CDR3 length: 14 residues. The CDR3 spells CASSFGTDGNTIYF. The CDR3 DNA reads TGCGCCAGCAGCTTCGGGACGGATGGAAACACCATATATTTT.

The rearrangement uses TRBV30 and TRBJ2-2; TRBD1 might be the D (5 bases). V was cut by 2 bases and J by 5 bases, with 12 bases left in between. Germline assignment: CDR1 GTSNPN and CDR2 SVGIG (reference sequence). The CDR3 has 14 amino acids. CDR3 DNA: TGTGCCTGGAGTCCCAACCCAGGGACCGGGGAGCTGTTTTTT. Protein product: CAWSPNPGTGELFF.

This chain joins TRBV29-1 and TRBJ2-5; D is possibly TRBD1 or TRBD2 (7 bases each). CDR3 length: 13 residues. Per germline, CDR1 SQVTM and CDR2 ANQGSEA. With 6 bases removed from V and 4 bases from J, the gap between germline ends came to 15 bases. CDR3 DNA sequence: TGCAGCGTGCGCACAGGGGAGGGAGAGACCCAGTACTTC. This sequence encodes CSVRTGEGETQYF.

The CDR3 DNA sequence: TGTGCCAGTAGTATTCGGACAGGGGGCCCCCCAGATACGCAGTATTTT. Translated: CASSIRTGGPPDTQYF. The chain is built from TRBV19 and TRBJ2-3, with 11 bases fitting TRBD1. Looked up from germline, CDR1 is LNHDA and CDR2 is SQIVND (reference sequence). The V and J ends lost 3 bases and 4 bases, in that order; junction bases with no gene match: 6. The CDR3 covers 16 residues.

The chain carries TRBV6-8 and TRBJ2-1, with 8 bases identical to TRBD2. Trimming removed 4 bases from V and 0 bases from J; junction bases left unmatched: 2. The germline CDR1 and CDR2 sequences are MNHGY and SAAAGT. This CDR3 has 15 amino acids. CDR3 coding DNA: TGTGCCAGCAGTTTACGGGGGGGCTCCTACAATGAGCAGTTCTTC. It specifies CASSLRGGSYNEQFF.

This chain connects TRBV28 to TRBJ1-2, with D perhaps TRBD1 (6 bases). This CDR3 has 12 residues. From germline, CDR1 is MDHEN and CDR2 SYDVKM. V lost 5 bases and J lost 7, with 11 bases in between. The CDR3 sequence: CASSIDRFGYTF. The CDR3 coding sequence is TGTGCCAGCAGTATAGACAGGTTTGGCTACACCTTC.

This chain uses TRBV6-8 with TRBJ1-1, with D maybe TRBD1 (6 bases). V was clipped by 6 bases and J by 1 base, with 12 bases between them. CDR3 length equals 14 residues. The V gene's germline CDR1 is MNHGY and CDR2 SAAAGT. The CDR3, as DNA: TGTGCCAGCAGGCGGGGGCTGGGGAACACTGAAGCTTTCTTT. Residues: CASRRGLGNTEAFF.

The chain couples TRBV7-8 to TRBJ2-3; 13 nucleotides match TRBD2. Trimming removed 2 bases from V and 0 bases from J; junction bases left unmatched: 5. The length of the CDR3 is 18 residues. Germline V CDR1 and CDR2: SGHVS, FQNEAQ. The CDR3 spells CASSLTGTSGASTDTQYF. CDR3 nucleotide sequence: TGTGCCAGCAGCTTAACCGGGACTAGCGGGGCTAGCACAGATACGCAGTATTTT.

This clone came up a few times. The CDR3 protein is CASSYDRGTRYTF. The CDR3 coding sequence is TGTGCCAGCAGTTACGACAGGGGGACCCGATACACCTTC. This sequence joins TRBV28 and TRBJ1-2, with 9 nucleotides matching TRBD1. Germline V lookup: CDR1 MDHEN, CDR2 SYDVKM. Losses at the gene ends were 4 bases for V and 11 bases for J; bases not matched to a gene: 8. The CDR3 has 13 residues.

The CDR3 bases are TGTGCCAGCTCAACGAACCCCCTAGGACTGGGCTCCTACGAGCAGTACTTC. Protein sequence: CASSTNPLGLGSYEQYF. The chain has TRBV18 and TRBJ2-7; D is possibly TRBD2 (5 bases). CDR1 KGHSH and CDR2 LQKENI come from the germline V gene. Trimming took off 5 bases at V and 0 bases at J, with 20 bases between the two ends. This CDR3 contains 17 residues.

The V gene is TRBV11-3, the J gene TRBJ1-6; possible D gene TRBD1, 5 bases. V lost 3 bases, J lost 11 bases, and 26 bases lay in between. This CDR3 has 18 amino acids. The V gene's germline CDR1 is SGHNT and CDR2 YENEEA. The CDR3 loop is CASSLTTSRGSYGAPLHF. In nucleotides, the CDR3 is TGTGCCAGCAGCTTGACCACTAGTCGGGGGTCCTATGGTGCACCCCTCCACTTT.